A selection of T cell receptor beta chains follows, all from one sample in a study of blood T cell repertoires in COVID-19. Clones were read by immunoSEQ multiplex PCR, and TCRdb kept only the in-frame ones, dropping some. The sample has about 97,000 clones, 81% seen once. Sequenced sample: peripheral blood. Every receptor here comes from a man aged 55 to 70 with acute or convalescent COVID-19. CDR3s include the opening cysteine and the closing phenylalanine or tryptophan. The D gene is left open where the match is weak. A row's size may be missing; if present it is once, few, many or a size class.

cdr3_length	d_call	clone_size	v_call	j_call	cdr3_nt	cdr3_aa
12	-	-	TRBV2	TRBJ2-2	TGTGCCAGCAGTGAGCGGATCGGGGAGCTGTTTTTT	CASSERIGELFF
17	TRBD1	-	TRBV2	TRBJ2-6	TGTGCCAGCACCATGGACAGGGACCGCTCTGGGGCCAACGTCCTGACTTTC	CASTMDRDRSGANVLTF
14	TRBD2	-	TRBV7-8	TRBJ2-7	TGTGCCAGCAGCTCCGGGACTAGCTTGAGGGAGCAGTACTTC	CASSSGTSLREQYF
15	TRBD1	-	TRBV6-2/TRBV6-3	TRBJ1-1	TGTGCCAGCAGTTACTCCCGACAGGGGAACACTGAAGCTTTCTTT	CASSYSRQGNTEAFF
15	-	-	TRBV10-2	TRBJ2-7	TGCGCCAGCAGTGTACCAGGTTACACCGTATACGAGCAGTACTTC	CASSVPGYTVYEQYF
17	TRBD2	-	TRBV7-9	TRBJ2-2	TGTGCTAGCGGGGTGGTTCGTACGGGGGCGAACACCGGGGAGCTGTTTTTT	CASGVVRTGANTGELFF
13	-	-	TRBV12-3/TRBV12-4	TRBJ2-5	TGTGCCAGCAGTTTATTACGGCAAGAGACCCAGTACTTC	CASSLLRQETQYF
14	TRBD1	-	TRBV18	TRBJ2-1	TGTGCCAGCTCAGGGACAGGGGCCGACAATGAGCAGTTCTTC	CASSGTGADNEQFF
13	-	-	TRBV2	TRBJ2-7	TGTGCCAGCAGTGTAGAACAGAACTACGAGCAGTACTTC	CASSVEQNYEQYF
14	TRBD1	many	TRBV9	TRBJ1-6	TGTGCCAGCAGGCCCGGGACAGAGAATTCACCCCTCCACTTT	CASRPGTENSPLHF
14	-	-	TRBV3-1/TRBV3-2	TRBJ1-3	TGTGCCAGCAGCCCCCGGGGAGATGGAAACACCATATATTTT	CASSPRGDGNTIYF
16	-	-	TRBV7-9	TRBJ1-4	TGTGCCAGCAGCTCTTGGGGAGGGGGGCAGAATGAAAAACTGTTTTTT	CASSSWGGGQNEKLFF
14	TRBD2	medium-sized	TRBV2	TRBJ2-7	TGTGCCAGCACCCAGGGAGGACTAGCGCTCGAGCAGTACTTC	CASTQGGLALEQYF
13	-	-	TRBV12-3/TRBV12-4	TRBJ2-1	TGTGCCAGCAGACTCCTAGTTTCCCATGAGCAGTTCTTC	CASRLLVSHEQFF
13	TRBD1	-	TRBV6-5	TRBJ1-2	TGTGCCAGCAGGGGGACAGGGGGTCATGGCTACACCTTC	CASRGTGGHGYTF
19	-	many	TRBV9	TRBJ1-3	TGTGCCAGCAGCTCATCAGGTTCCCTCATCGATCTATCCGGAAACACCATATATTTT	CASSSSGSLIDLSGNTIYF
15	TRBD1	-	TRBV6-2/TRBV6-3	TRBJ1-4	TGTGCCAGCAGTTACTTCGGACAGGGTAATGAAAAACTGTTTTTT	CASSYFGQGNEKLFF
15	-	-	TRBV19	TRBJ1-6	TGTGCCAGTAGCCGAGTGGACATAAGGGATTCACCCCTCCACTTT	CASSRVDIRDSPLHF
18	TRBD1	-	TRBV27	TRBJ1-6	TGTGCCAGCAGTCCCTCCCGACAGGGTAGCTCCTATAATTCACCCCTCCACTTT	CASSPSRQGSSYNSPLHF
16	TRBD1	once	TRBV28	TRBJ2-7	TGTGCCAGCAGTCGACGCCGGGACAGGGTTTTGCACGAGCAGTACTTC	CASSRRRDRVLHEQYF
13	TRBD1	-	TRBV10-1	TRBJ1-1	TGCGCCAGTTGCAGACAGGGGAACACTGAAGCTTTCTTT	CASCRQGNTEAFF
16	TRBD2	-	TRBV18	TRBJ2-7	TGTGCCAGCTCACAAACGACTAGCGGGGGATCATACGAGCAGTACTTC	CASSQTTSGGSYEQYF
15	-	-	TRBV20-1	TRBJ2-1	TGCAGTGCTAGTGCGTGGCGGGTCAACTACAATGAGCAGTTCTTC	CSASAWRVNYNEQFF
13	-	-	TRBV6-1	TRBJ2-5	TGTGCCAGCAGCTATGACAGCTATGAGACCCAGTACTTC	CASSYDSYETQYF
17	TRBD1	-	TRBV6-1	TRBJ2-7	TGTGCCAGCAGTGAAGCGTGGGGACAGGGCTTTGTTTACGAGCAGTACTTC	CASSEAWGQGFVYEQYF
16	-	many	TRBV14	TRBJ2-1	TGTGCCAGCAGCCAATCCAGGGGAAAGGCTTACAATGAGCAGTTCTTC	CASSQSRGKAYNEQFF
15	-	-	TRBV10-2	TRBJ2-7	TGCGCCAGCAGTGAGTCACCTGTCAGGATGTACGAGCAGTACTTC	CASSESPVRMYEQYF
15	-	few	TRBV27	TRBJ1-1	TGTGCCAGCAGTTTAATGGTTGGGCAGGGAACTGAAGCTTTCTTT	CASSLMVGQGTEAFF